This is a list of T cell receptor beta chains from one sample in a study of CD4 T cells in relation to SARS-CoV-2 and coronaviruses. Here immunoSEQ multiplex PCR was the method, and the copy in TCRdb shows in-frame clones only, minus some. Seen here are about 59,000 clones, roughly 88% observed once, and the top ten hold 1.3% to 1.5%. Sequenced: memory CD4+ T cells from PBMCs. Receptor source: a human donor in good health. The CDR3 runs from the conserved cysteine through the conserved F or W. The D gene is left open where the match is weak. Clone size, where shown, is once, few, many, or a class for clones that have expanded.

D gene,V gene,clone size,J gene,CDR3 protein,CDR3 DNA
.,TRBV18,once,TRBJ1-1,CASSPGAQVNTEAFF,TGTGCCAGCTCACCAGGAGCACAAGTGAACACTGAAGCTTTCTTT
TRBD2,TRBV27,.,TRBJ2-1,CASRGLDTYNEQFF,TGTGCCAGCAGAGGACTAGACACCTACAATGAGCAGTTCTTC
TRBD2,TRBV12-5,.,TRBJ2-7,CASGLAGGGGYEQYF,TGTGCTAGTGGTTTAGCGGGAGGCGGCGGCTACGAGCAGTACTTC
TRBD2,TRBV10-1,.,TRBJ2-3,CASSETSVGTDTQYF,TGCGCCAGCAGTGAGACTAGCGTCGGGACAGATACGCAGTATTTT
TRBD2,TRBV3-1/TRBV3-2,.,TRBJ2-5,CASSQALAGGETQYF,TGTGCCAGCAGCCAAGCACTAGCGGGAGGGGAGACCCAGTACTTC
.,TRBV10-1,.,TRBJ1-1,CASRKDRNTEAFF,TGCGCCAGCAGGAAGGACAGGAACACTGAAGCTTTCTTT
.,TRBV6-2/TRBV6-3,.,TRBJ1-6,CASSLGLLRNSPLHF,TGTGCCAGCAGCCTAGGACTTCTTCGCAATTCACCCCTCCACTTT
.,TRBV6-5,.,TRBJ2-4,CASSSGFHQYF,TGTGCCAGCAGTTCGGGCTTCCACCAGTACTTC
.,TRBV5-4,.,TRBJ2-5,CASSSAGLGETQYF,TGTGCCAGCAGCTCGGCCGGGTTGGGCGAGACCCAGTACTTC
TRBD1,TRBV19,.,TRBJ2-7,CASRPGQGNEQYF,TGTGCCAGCCGCCCGGGACAGGGTAACGAGCAGTACTTC
TRBD2,TRBV3-1/TRBV3-2,.,TRBJ2-5,CASSHGGRGGGETQYF,TGTGCCAGCAGCCATGGTGGGCGGGGCGGGGGAGAGACCCAGTACTTC
.,TRBV20-1,few,TRBJ2-1,CSAKGPVEQFF,TGCAGTGCTAAAGGACCGGTTGAGCAGTTCTTC
.,TRBV6-1,.,TRBJ2-3,CASSDPPRPSTDTQYF,TGTGCCAGCAGTGACCCTCCCCGCCCGAGCACAGATACGCAGTATTTT
TRBD2,TRBV7-9,.,TRBJ2-3,CASSLSTAGAGDTQYF,TGTGCCAGCAGCTTATCAACAGCGGGAGCGGGAGATACGCAGTATTTT
.,TRBV3-1/TRBV3-2,.,TRBJ1-6,CASSQGGAVYNSPLHF,TGTGCCAGCAGCCAAGGCGGGGCCGTCTATAATTCACCCCTCCACTTT
.,TRBV28,.,TRBJ2-1,CASSGSWGQQFF,TGTGCCAGCAGTGGGTCTTGGGGGCAGCAGTTCTTC
.,TRBV5-4,.,TRBJ1-2,CASSLDSRNYGYTF,TGTGCCAGCAGCTTGGATTCTCGGAACTATGGCTACACCTTC
.,TRBV20-1,.,TRBJ2-1,CSASVFGSERPEQFF,TGCAGTGCTAGTGTGTTCGGGAGTGAGCGACCTGAGCAGTTCTTC
TRBD1,TRBV19,.,TRBJ1-4,CASTSMGTGDEKLFF,TGTGCCAGTACCTCTATGGGGACAGGGGACGAAAAACTGTTTTTT
.,TRBV7-9,.,TRBJ2-2,CASSPPGLRNTGELFF,TGTGCCAGCAGCCCGCCGGGACTTAGGAACACCGGGGAGCTGTTTTTT
.,TRBV25-1,.,TRBJ1-5,CASGGGSGNQPQHF,TGTGCCAGCGGTGGGGGAAGTGGCAATCAGCCCCAGCATTTT
TRBD2,TRBV5-6,.,TRBJ2-3,CASSLRRRELEDTQYF,TGTGCCAGCAGCTTACGAAGGCGGGAGCTCGAAGATACGCAGTATTTT
TRBD2,TRBV11-2,.,TRBJ2-5,CASSLGTSGSGPGRETQYF,TGTGCCAGCAGCTTAGGGACTAGCGGGAGTGGGCCAGGGAGAGAGACCCAGTACTTC
.,TRBV24-1,.,TRBJ2-2,CATSDPRQVSGELFF,TGTGCCACCAGTGATCCACGACAGGTCTCCGGGGAGCTGTTTTTT
TRBD2,TRBV11-2,.,TRBJ2-7,CASSLDLGRGSYEQYF,TGTGCCAGCAGCTTAGATCTGGGGCGGGGGTCCTACGAGCAGTACTTC
.,TRBV7-9,.,TRBJ2-5,CASSYGRIPEETQYF,TGTGCCAGCAGCTACGGACGGATCCCAGAAGAGACCCAGTACTTC
TRBD2,TRBV27,.,TRBJ2-7,CASKTSGSTYEQYF,TGTGCCAGCAAAACTAGCGGGAGTACCTACGAGCAGTACTTC
TRBD2,TRBV3-1/TRBV3-2,.,TRBJ2-5,CASSQDSLAGVRGTQYF,TGTGCCAGCAGCCAAGATTCCCTAGCGGGAGTTCGTGGGACCCAGTACTTC
.,TRBV7-3,.,TRBJ2-7,CASSLTPSSYEQYF,TGTGCCAGCAGCTTAACCCCTAGCTCCTACGAGCAGTACTTC
TRBD1,TRBV5-6,.,TRBJ2-4,CASTLRTGGNIQYF,TGTGCCAGCACCCTTCGGACAGGTGGAAACATTCAGTACTTC
.,TRBV5-1,.,TRBJ2-6,CASSGGRTSGANVLTF,TGCGCCAGCAGCGGGGGACGGACCTCTGGGGCCAACGTCCTGACTTTC
TRBD2,TRBV7-2,.,TRBJ2-1,CASSPRGREAQSSYNEQFF,TGTGCCAGCAGCCCCCGTGGGCGGGAGGCGCAGAGCTCCTACAATGAGCAGTTCTTC
.,TRBV5-4,.,TRBJ2-5,CASSLELLGGETQYF,TGTGCCAGCAGCTTAGAGCTCCTGGGAGGAGAGACCCAGTACTTC
.,TRBV7-9,.,TRBJ1-3,CASSSKGPGNTIYF,TGTGCCAGCAGCTCGAAGGGACCTGGAAACACCATATATTTT
.,TRBV7-7,.,TRBJ1-2,CASSPSPNYGYTF,TGTGCCAGCAGCCCGAGTCCGAACTATGGCTACACCTTC
TRBD2,TRBV15,.,TRBJ2-7,CATSKAGTSGHEQYF,TGTGCCACCAGCAAGGCGGGGACTAGCGGGCACGAGCAGTACTTC
TRBD1,TRBV5-1,.,TRBJ1-1,CASSLAGTANTEAFF,TGCGCCAGCAGCCTCGCCGGGACAGCAAACACTGAAGCTTTCTTT
.,TRBV5-1,.,TRBJ2-3,CASSLGNQASTDTQYF,TGCGCCAGCAGCTTGGGGAACCAAGCCAGCACAGATACGCAGTATTTT
TRBD1,TRBV24-1,.,TRBJ2-1,CATSDPTGGWDNEQFF,TGTGCCACCAGTGACCCGACAGGGGGTTGGGACAATGAGCAGTTCTTC
.,TRBV29-1,.,TRBJ2-7,CSVLSTFSSYEQYF,TGCAGCGTTCTGAGTACGTTCAGCTCCTACGAGCAGTACTTC
.,TRBV18,.,TRBJ2-2,CASSPDRYTGELFF,TGTGCCAGCTCACCAGACCGCTACACCGGGGAGCTGTTTTTT
.,TRBV5-6,.,TRBJ1-1,CASSLLDTEAFF,TGTGCCAGCAGCTTACTAGACACTGAAGCTTTCTTT
TRBD2,TRBV10-3,.,TRBJ2-5,CAISDSSGSETQYF,TGTGCCATCAGTGATTCTAGCGGGAGTGAGACCCAGTACTTC
.,TRBV19,.,TRBJ2-5,CASSIQGFQETQYF,TGTGCCAGTAGTATCCAGGGGTTCCAAGAGACCCAGTACTTC
.,TRBV10-3,.,TRBJ1-5,CAISTGNQPQHF,TGTGCCATCAGTACAGGGAATCAGCCCCAGCATTTT
.,TRBV7-8,.,TRBJ2-1,CASSPLWAPTYNEQFF,TGTGCCAGCAGCCCCCTTTGGGCTCCCACCTACAATGAGCAGTTCTTC
.,TRBV28,.,TRBJ1-1,CASSLRGVNTEAFF,TGTGCCAGCAGTCTCAGAGGGGTGAACACTGAAGCTTTCTTT
TRBD1,TRBV23-1,.,TRBJ2-3,CASSHETGGTPDTQYF,TGCGCCAGCAGTCACGAGACAGGGGGGACCCCAGATACGCAGTATTTT
.,TRBV19,.,TRBJ1-5,CASRLRELNQPQHF,TGTGCCAGTAGGTTGCGGGAACTCAATCAGCCCCAGCATTTT
TRBD2,TRBV24-1,.,TRBJ2-3,CATSVRLAGGAGTDTQYF,TGTGCCACCAGTGTTAGACTAGCGGGAGGGGCCGGCACAGATACGCAGTATTTT
TRBD2,TRBV10-1,few,TRBJ2-1,CASSIRGREYNEQFF,TGCGCCAGCAGTATCCGCGGGAGAGAGTACAATGAGCAGTTCTTC
TRBD2,TRBV28,once,TRBJ2-4,CASSSFLAGEGVAKNIQYF,TGTGCCAGCAGTTCGTTTCTAGCGGGAGAGGGCGTTGCCAAAAACATTCAGTACTTC
.,TRBV5-4,.,TRBJ1-4,CASSKTIGEKLFF,TGTGCCAGCAGCAAAACGATCGGTGAAAAACTGTTTTTT